The 2 T cell receptor beta chains below come from one sample, sequenced in a study of blood T cell repertoires in COVID-19. The table came from immunoSEQ multiplex PCR; TCRdb's copy has only in-frame clones and leaves some out. The data show 50,000 to 65,000 clones, less than 90% seen once. Source material: peripheral blood. Receptors originate from a man in his sixties with COVID-19, enrolled during active disease.

The rearrangement joins TRBV4-1 to TRBJ1-1; no definite D call. Trimming took 11 bases from V and 8 from J, leaving 15 bases between them. Germline V gene lookup returns CDR1 MGHRA and CDR2 YSYEKL. This CDR3 spans 11 amino acids. The CDR3, as DNA: TGCGCCGCCAAAAATGCGGGGGAAGCTTTCTTT. Protein sequence: CAAKNAGEAFF.

This clone was recorded a few times. The rearrangement joins TRBV4-1 to TRBJ1-2; no reliable D call. V shed 0 bases and J shed 6 bases, with 11 bases lying between them. Germline CDR1 is MGHRA and CDR2 is YSYEKL. This CDR3 is built from 14 residues. The CDR3 region has the DNA TGCGCCAGCAGCCAAGAGGCGGGGATCCATGGCTACACCTTC. Protein sequence: CASSQEAGIHGYTF.